In this sample, the clone carrying this T cell receptor (beta chain) turned up many times. Its antigen is still unknown. The V end was cut by 1 base, the J end by 4 bases, with 16 bases between. CDR1 and CDR2 (germline): DFQATT, SNEGSKA (reference sequence). The CDR3 has 15 amino acids. The data were taken from a study of neurological immune-mediated disorders. The study's findings and limits: In multiple sclerosis patients, the repertoire cluster was unrelated to clinical or MRI findings. There were no CDR3 amino acid sequences shared by expanded clones across subjects, a result suggesting private repertoires in all groups.

A 10-nucleotide random UMI tagged transcripts in template-switch 5'RACE cDNA synthesis. TCRdb recomputed calls from the 5' RACE reads with MiXCR, one row per CDR3 protein. This table holds some 43,000 distinct CDR3 sequences, more than 2% found once. The rearrangement uses TRBV20-1 and TRBJ2-5; tentatively, D is TRBD1 (6 bases). Source material: PBMCs. This TCR was recovered from a man aged 25 to 45 with multiple sclerosis. CDR3 in DNA: TGCAGTGCTAGAGGCCCAGGGGTTAGGAGAGAGACCCAGTACTTC. Encoded protein: CSARGPGVRRETQYF.